This T cell receptor (beta chain) was profiled in a study of T cell responses to AZD1222 COVID-19 vaccine. General study findings and limits: Mostly white British, mostly female donors; authors suggested clonal diversity may be underestimated. It was only after the peak T cell response that any repertoires were sampled.

With regard to this clone: Its antigen is not known.

Sequencing used immunoSEQ multiplex PCR; TCRdb keeps in-frame clones, though not all of them. The sample carries approximately 110,000 clones, under 95% recorded once. Material: peripheral blood, obtained on day 0 of AZD1222 vaccination. The receptor was isolated from an adult in good health.

CDR3 DNA sequence: TGTGCCAGCTCAGGGACTAGCCAACAAGAGACCCAGTACTTC. Its translation is CASSGTSQQETQYF. This rearrangement joins TRBV18 to TRBJ2-5, with TRBD2 identical over 9 bases. Per the germline V gene, CDR1 is KGHSH and CDR2 is LQKENI. CDR3 length: 14 residues. The ends lost 5 bases at V and 2 bases at J; junction bases unmatched: 3.